This TCR beta chain stems from a study of shared clonotypes between healthy human individuals. Germline V gene data show CDR1 as MNHNS and CDR2 as SASEGT. This CDR3 spans 14 amino acids. V was pared by 8 bases and J by 3 bases, with 17 bases between. Only CD45RO-negative cells positively selected for CCR7 counted as naive CD8 cells, so terminally differentiated effector memory CD45RA+ cells were excluded. TCRdb's copy holds only in-frame clones and misses some; the assay was immunoSEQ multiplex PCR. There are a few million clones in the sample; approximately 92% occur only once, and more than 1.5% lies in the top ten.

Sequenced material: naive CD8+ T cells from PBMCs. The receptor's source is a man in his late teens or twenties in good health. Some clones in this sample may be carry-over from other donors' samples. The chain is built from TRBV6-1 and TRBJ2-7, with a possible D match to TRBD1 (6 bases). The CDR3 loop reads CASLDFRGDYEQYF. The CDR3 nucleotides are TGTGCCAGCCTCGACTTCAGGGGCGACTACGAGCAGTACTTC.